This T cell receptor (beta chain) was sequenced in a study of shared clonotypes between healthy human individuals. Sequencing was performed with immunoSEQ multiplex PCR; in TCRdb, only in-frame clones are kept and a portion is missing. The sample comprises more than 850,000 clones, roughly 74% of which are singletons, and 0.4% to 0.55% rests with the top ten. Germline V gene data show CDR1 as SGHDN and CDR2 as FVKESK. Trimming took 1 base from V and 0 from J, leaving 23 bases between them. The CDR3 runs to 20 residues. This clonotype was obtained from a man aged 18 to 30 in good health. Some clones in this sample may be carry-over from other donors' samples. The chain combines TRBV14 with TRBJ2-3; D unclear. Sequences were obtained from memory CD4+ T cells from PBMCs. Subset noted: CD45RA-negative fraction. The CDR3 is CASSQVPPYPHLISTDTQYF. The CDR3 DNA sequence: TGTGCCAGCAGCCAAGTACCCCCATATCCCCACTTAATTAGCACAGATACGCAGTATTTT.